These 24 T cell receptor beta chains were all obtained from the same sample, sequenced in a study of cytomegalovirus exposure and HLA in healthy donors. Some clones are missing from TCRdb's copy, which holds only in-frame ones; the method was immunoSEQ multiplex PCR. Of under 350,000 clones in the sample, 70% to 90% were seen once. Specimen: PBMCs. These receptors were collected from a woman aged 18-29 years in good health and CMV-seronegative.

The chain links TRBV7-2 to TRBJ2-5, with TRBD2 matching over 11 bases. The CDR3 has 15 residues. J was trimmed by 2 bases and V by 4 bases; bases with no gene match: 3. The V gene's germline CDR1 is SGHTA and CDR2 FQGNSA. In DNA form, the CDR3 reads TGTGCCAGCAGCTCTCGGACTAGCGGGCAAGAGACCCAGTACTTC. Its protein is CASSSRTSGQETQYF.

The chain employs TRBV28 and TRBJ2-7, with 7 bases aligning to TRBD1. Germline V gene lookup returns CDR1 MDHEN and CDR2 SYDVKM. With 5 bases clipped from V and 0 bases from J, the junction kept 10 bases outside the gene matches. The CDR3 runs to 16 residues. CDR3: CASSLPGTESSYEQYF. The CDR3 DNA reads TGTGCCAGCAGTCTTCCCGGGACAGAGAGCTCCTACGAGCAGTACTTC.

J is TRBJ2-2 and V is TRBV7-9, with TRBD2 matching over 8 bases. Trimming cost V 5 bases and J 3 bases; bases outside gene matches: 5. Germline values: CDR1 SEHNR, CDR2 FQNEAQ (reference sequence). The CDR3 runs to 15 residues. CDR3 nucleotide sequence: TGTGCCAGCAGCCCACGGGAGGGGGACACCGGGGAGCTGTTTTTT. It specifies CASSPREGDTGELFF.

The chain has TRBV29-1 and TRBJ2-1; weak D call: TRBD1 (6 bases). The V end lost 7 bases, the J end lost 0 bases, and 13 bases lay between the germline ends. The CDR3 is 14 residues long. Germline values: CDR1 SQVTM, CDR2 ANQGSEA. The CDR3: CSGGPRDSYNEQFF. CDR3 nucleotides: TGCAGCGGGGGGCCCCGGGACTCCTACAATGAGCAGTTCTTC.

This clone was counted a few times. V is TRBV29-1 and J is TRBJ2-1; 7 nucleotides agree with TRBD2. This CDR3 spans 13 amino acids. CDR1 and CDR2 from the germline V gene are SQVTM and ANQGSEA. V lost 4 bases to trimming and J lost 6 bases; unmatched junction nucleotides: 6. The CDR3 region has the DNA TGCAGCGTTGCCTGGCGGGGGAGCAATGAGCAGTTCTTC. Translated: CSVAWRGSNEQFF.

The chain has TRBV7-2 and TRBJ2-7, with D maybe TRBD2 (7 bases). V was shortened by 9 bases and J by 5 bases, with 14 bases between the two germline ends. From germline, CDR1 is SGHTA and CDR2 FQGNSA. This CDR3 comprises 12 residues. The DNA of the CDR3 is TGTGCCAGTGCACGGGGGGCCAACGAGCAGTACTTC. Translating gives CASARGANEQYF.

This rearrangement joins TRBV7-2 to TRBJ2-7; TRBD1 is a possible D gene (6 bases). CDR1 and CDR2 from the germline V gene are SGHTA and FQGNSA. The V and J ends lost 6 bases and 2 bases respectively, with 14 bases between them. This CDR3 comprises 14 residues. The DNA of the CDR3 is TGTGCCAGCAGTTCAAGTTGGGACACCTACGAGCAGTACTTC. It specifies CASSSSWDTYEQYF.

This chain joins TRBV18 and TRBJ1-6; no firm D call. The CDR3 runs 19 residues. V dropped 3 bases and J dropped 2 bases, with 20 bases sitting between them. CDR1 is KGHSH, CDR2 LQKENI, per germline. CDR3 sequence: CASSPQVRTLSTYNSPLHF. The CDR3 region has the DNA TGTGCCAGCTCACCCCAAGTCCGGACTTTATCAACCTATAATTCACCCCTCCACTTT.

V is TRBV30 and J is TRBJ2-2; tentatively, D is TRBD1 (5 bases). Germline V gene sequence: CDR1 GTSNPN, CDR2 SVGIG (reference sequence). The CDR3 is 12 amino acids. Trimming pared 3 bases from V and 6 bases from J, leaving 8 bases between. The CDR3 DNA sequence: TGTGCCTGGAGCAGGGTTCCCGGGGAGCTGTTTTTT. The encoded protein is CAWSRVPGELFF.

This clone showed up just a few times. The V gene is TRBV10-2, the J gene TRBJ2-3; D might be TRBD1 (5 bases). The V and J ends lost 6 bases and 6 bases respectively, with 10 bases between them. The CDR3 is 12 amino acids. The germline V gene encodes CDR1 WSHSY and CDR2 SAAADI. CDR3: CASSRVWDTQYF. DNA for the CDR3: TGCGCCAGCAGCAGGGTCTGGGATACGCAGTATTTT.

The CDR3 loop is CASSLDRGWNTIYF. As DNA, the CDR3 is TGTGCCAGCAGTTTAGACAGGGGTTGGAACACCATATATTTT. V is TRBV28 and J is TRBJ1-3; 8 bases align to TRBD1. Per the germline V gene, CDR1 is MDHEN and CDR2 is SYDVKM. V shed 2 bases and J 7 bases; nucleotides not matched to a gene: 4. The CDR3 has 14 amino acids. Full variable domain (remainder filled in from reference TRBV28 and TRBJ1-3): DVKVTQSSRYLVKRTGEKVFLECVQDMDHENMFWYRQDPGLGLRLIYFSYDVKMKEKGDIPEGYSVSREKKERFSLILESASTNQTSMYLCASSLDRGWNTIYFGEGSWLTVV.

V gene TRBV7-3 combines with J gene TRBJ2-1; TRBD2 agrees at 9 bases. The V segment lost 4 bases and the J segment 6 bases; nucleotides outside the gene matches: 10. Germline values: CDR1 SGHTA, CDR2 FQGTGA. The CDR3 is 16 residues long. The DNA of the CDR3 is TGTGCCAGCAGCTCCGCTTCCAGCGGGGGGATCAATGAGCAGTTCTTC. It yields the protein CASSSASSGGINEQFF. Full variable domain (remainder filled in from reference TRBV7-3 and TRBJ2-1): GAGVSQTPSNKVTEKGKYVELRCDPISGHTALYWYRQSLGQGPEFLIYFQGTGAADDSGLPNDRFFAVRPEGSVSTLKIQRTERGDSAVYLCASSSASSGGINEQFFGPGTRLTVL.

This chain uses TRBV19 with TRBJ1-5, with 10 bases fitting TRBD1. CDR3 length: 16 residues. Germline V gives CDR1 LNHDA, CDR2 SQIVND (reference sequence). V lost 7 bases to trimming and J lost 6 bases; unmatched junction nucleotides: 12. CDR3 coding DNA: TGTGCCAGTACCCTAAACCCGGGGACAGGGGCTCAGCCCCAGCATTTT. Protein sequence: CASTLNPGTGAQPQHF.

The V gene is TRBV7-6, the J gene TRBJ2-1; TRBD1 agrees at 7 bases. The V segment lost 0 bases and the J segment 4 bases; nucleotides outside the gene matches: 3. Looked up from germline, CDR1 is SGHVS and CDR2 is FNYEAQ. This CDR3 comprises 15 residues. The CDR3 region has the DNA TGTGCCAGCAGCTTAGCGTCACAGGGGTACAATGAGCAGTTCTTC. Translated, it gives CASSLASQGYNEQFF.

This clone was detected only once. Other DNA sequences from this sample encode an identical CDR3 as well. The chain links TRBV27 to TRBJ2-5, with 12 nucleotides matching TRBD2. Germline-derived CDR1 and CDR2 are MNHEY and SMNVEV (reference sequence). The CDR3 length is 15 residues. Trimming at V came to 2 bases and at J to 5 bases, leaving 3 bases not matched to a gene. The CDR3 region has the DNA TGTGCCAGCAGTTTAACTAGCGGGAGGAGGGAGACCCAGTACTTC. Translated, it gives CASSLTSGRRETQYF.

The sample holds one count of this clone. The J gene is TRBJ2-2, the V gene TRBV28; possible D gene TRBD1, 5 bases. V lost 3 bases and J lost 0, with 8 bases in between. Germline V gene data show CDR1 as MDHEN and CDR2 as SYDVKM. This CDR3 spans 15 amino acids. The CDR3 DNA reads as TGTGCCAGCAGTTTGTGGACAACGAACACCGGGGAGCTGTTTTTT. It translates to CASSLWTTNTGELFF.

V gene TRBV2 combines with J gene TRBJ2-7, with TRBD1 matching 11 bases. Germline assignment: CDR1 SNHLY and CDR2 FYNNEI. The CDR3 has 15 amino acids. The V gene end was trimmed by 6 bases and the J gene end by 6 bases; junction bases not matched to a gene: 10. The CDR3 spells CASRAGTGGLGEQYF. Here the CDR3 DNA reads TGTGCCAGCAGGGCCGGGACAGGGGGGTTGGGCGAGCAGTACTTC. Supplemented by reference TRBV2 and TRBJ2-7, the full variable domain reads EPEVTQTPSHQVTQMGQEVILRCVPISNHLYFYWYRQILGQKVEFLVSFYNNEISEKSEIFDDQFSVERPDGSNFTLKIRSTKLEDSAMYFCASRAGTGGLGEQYFGPGTRLTVT.

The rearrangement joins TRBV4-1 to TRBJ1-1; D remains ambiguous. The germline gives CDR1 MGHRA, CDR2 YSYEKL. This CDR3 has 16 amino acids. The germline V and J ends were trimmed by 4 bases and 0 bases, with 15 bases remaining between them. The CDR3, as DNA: TGCGCCAGCAGCCCCCGTTCTCAGAGGGTGAACACTGAAGCTTTCTTT. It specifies CASSPRSQRVNTEAFF.

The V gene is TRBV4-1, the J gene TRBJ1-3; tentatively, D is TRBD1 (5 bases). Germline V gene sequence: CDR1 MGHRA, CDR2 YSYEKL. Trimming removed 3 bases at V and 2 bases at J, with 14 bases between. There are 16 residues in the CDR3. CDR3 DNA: TGCGCCAGCAGCCAGACCCTCAGGGAGGCTGGAAACACCATATATTTT. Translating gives CASSQTLREAGNTIYF.

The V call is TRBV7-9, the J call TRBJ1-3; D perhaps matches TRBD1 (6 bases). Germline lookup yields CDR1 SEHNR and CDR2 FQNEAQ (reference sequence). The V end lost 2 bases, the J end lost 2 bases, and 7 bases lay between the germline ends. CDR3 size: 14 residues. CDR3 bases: TGTGCCAGCAGCTTATCAGGGGCTGGAAACACCATATATTTT. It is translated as CASSLSGAGNTIYF.

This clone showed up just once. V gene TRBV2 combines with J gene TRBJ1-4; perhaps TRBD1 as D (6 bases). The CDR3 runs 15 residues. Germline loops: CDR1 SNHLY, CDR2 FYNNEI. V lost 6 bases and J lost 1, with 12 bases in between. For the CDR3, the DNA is TGTGCCAGCAGGAGAACAGGGCAAACTAATGAAAAACTGTTTTTT. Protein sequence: CASRRTGQTNEKLFF. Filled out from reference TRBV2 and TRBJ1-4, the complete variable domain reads EPEVTQTPSHQVTQMGQEVILRCVPISNHLYFYWYRQILGQKVEFLVSFYNNEISEKSEIFDDQFSVERPDGSNFTLKIRSTKLEDSAMYFCASRRTGQTNEKLFFGSGTQLSVL.

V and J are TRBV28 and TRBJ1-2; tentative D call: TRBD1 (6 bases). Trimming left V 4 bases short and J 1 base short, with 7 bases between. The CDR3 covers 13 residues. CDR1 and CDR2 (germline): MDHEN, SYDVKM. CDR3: CASSYRVNYGYTF. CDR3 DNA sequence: TGTGCCAGCAGTTACAGGGTTAACTATGGCTACACCTTC.

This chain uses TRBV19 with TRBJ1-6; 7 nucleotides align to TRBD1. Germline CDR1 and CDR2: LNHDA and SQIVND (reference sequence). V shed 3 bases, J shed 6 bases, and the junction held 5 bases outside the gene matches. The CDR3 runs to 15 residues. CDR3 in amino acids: CASSIWGDSNSPLHF. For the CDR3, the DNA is TGTGCCAGTAGTATTTGGGGGGACAGTAATTCACCCCTCCACTTT.

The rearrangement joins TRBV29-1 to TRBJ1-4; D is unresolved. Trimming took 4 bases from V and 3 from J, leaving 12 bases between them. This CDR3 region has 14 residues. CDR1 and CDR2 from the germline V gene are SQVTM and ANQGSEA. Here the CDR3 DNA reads TGCAGCGTTGCCCCGGGTGTCTCTAATGAAAAACTGTTTTTT. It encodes CSVAPGVSNEKLFF.